This record concerns one TCR beta chain sequence. These data come from a study of blood T cell repertoires in COVID-19. On the study more broadly: Sites across the United States, Italy and Spain contributed samples from acute and convalescent COVID-19. From T cells, B-cell-depleted T cells, or PBMCs came the material, which was cDNA or gDNA.

Original analysis: Amplification with reference gene primers provided the estimates of nucleated cell counts. Some clones are missing from TCRdb's copy, which holds only in-frame ones; the method was immunoSEQ multiplex PCR. The DNA gave D and trimming, while V, J and clone size come from that table. The sample contains about 220,000 clones, 75% to 85% of which appear only once. The clonotype was recovered from a man aged 45-60 years with active or convalescent COVID-19. The material sequenced was peripheral blood.

The CDR3 sequence: CASSDPGLAGGMSSYNEQFF. The CDR3 bases are TGTGCCAGTTCAGATCCGGGACTAGCGGGAGGTATGAGCTCCTACAATGAGCAGTTCTTC. The chain recombines TRBV19 with TRBJ2-1; 15 bases agree with TRBD2. Germline V lookup: CDR1 LNHDA, CDR2 SQIVND (reference sequence). V lost 8 bases, J lost 0 bases, and 14 bases stayed unmatched. The CDR3 runs to 20 residues.